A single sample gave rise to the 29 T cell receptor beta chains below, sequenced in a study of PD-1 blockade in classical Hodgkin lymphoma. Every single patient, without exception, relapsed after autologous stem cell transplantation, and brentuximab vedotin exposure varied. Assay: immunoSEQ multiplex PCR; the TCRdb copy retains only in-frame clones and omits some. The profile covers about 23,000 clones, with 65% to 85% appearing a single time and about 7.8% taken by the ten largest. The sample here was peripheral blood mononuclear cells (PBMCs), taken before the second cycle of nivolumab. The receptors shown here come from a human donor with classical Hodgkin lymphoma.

CDR3 in DNA: TGTGCCAGCAGCCCCTTAACCGGGGAGCTGTTTTTT. Translating it yields CASSPLTGELFF. The chain recombines TRBV7-2 with TRBJ2-2; D unclear. CDR1 is SGHTA, CDR2 FQGNSA, per germline. CDR3 length equals 12 residues. V was clipped by 5 bases and J by 5 bases, with 6 bases between them.

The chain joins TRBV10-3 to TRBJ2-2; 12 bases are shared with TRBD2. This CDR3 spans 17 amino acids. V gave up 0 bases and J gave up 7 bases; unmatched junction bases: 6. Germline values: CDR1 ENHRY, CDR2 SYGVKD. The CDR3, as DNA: TGTGCCATCAGTGAGTCGAGACTAGCGGGGGCGAACGGGGAGCTGTTTTTT. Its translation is CAISESRLAGANGELFF.

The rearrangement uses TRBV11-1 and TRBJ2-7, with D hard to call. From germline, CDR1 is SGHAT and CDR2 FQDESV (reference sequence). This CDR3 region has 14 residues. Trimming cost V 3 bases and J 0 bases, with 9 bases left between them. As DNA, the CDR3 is TGTGCCAGCAGCTTGGGATACTTCTCCTACGAGCAGTACTTC. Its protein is CASSLGYFSYEQYF.

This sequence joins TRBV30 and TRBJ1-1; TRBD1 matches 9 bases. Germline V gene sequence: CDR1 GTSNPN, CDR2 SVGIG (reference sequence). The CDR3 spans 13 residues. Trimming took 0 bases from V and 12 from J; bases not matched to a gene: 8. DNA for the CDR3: TGTGCCTGGAGTGTACAGGGGGCCGTTGGAACTTTCTTT. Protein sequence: CAWSVQGAVGTFF.

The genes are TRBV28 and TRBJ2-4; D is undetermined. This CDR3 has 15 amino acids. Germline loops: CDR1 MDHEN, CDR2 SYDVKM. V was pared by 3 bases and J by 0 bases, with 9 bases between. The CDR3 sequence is CASSFPSGAKNIQYF. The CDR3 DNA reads TGTGCCAGCAGTTTTCCAAGTGGAGCCAAAAACATTCAGTACTTC.

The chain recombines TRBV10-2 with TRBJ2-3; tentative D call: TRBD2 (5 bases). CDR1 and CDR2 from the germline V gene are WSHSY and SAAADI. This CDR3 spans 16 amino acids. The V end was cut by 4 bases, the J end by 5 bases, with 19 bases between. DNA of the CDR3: TGCGCCAGCAGTGCCGGAGCCTACCCCGAGGGAGATACGCAGTATTTT. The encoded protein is CASSAGAYPEGDTQYF.

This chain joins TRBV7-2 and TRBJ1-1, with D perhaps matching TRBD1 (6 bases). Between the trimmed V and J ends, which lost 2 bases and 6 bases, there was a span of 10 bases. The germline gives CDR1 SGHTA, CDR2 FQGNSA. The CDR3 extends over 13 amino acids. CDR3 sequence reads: CASSLQGIAEAFF. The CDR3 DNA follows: TGTGCCAGCAGCTTACAGGGGATAGCTGAAGCTTTCTTT.

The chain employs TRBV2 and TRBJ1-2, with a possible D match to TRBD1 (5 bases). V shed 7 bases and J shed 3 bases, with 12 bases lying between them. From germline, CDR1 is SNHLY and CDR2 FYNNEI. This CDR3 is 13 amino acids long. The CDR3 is CASTSGAHYGYTF. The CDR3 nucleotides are TGTGCCAGCACTAGTGGGGCACACTATGGCTACACCTTC.

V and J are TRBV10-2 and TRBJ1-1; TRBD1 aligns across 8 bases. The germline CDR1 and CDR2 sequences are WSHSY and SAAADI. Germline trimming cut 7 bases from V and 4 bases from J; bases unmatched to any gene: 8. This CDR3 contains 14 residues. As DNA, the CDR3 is TGCGCCAGCAACAACAGGGGGGTGGGCACTGAAGCTTTCTTT. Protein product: CASNNRGVGTEAFF.

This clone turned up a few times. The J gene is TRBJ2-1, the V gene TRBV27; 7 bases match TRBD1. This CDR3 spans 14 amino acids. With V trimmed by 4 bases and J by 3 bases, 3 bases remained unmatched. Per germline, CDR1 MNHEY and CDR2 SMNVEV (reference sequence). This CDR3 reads CASSWAGGYNEQFF. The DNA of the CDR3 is TGTGCCAGCAGTTGGGCAGGGGGCTACAATGAGCAGTTCTTC.

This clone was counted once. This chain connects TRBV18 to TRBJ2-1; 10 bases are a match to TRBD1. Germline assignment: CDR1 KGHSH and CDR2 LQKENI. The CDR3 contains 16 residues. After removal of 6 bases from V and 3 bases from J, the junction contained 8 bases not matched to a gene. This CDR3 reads CASSPTGTGVYNEQFF. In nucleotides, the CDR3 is TGTGCCAGCTCTCCGACCGGGACAGGGGTCTACAATGAGCAGTTCTTC. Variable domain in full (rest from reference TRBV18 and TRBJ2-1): NAGVMQNPRHLVRRRGQEARLRCSPMKGHSHVYWYRQLPEEGLKFMVYLQKENIIDESGMPKERFSAEFPKEGPSILRIQQVVRGDSAAYFCASSPTGTGVYNEQFFGPGTRLTVL.

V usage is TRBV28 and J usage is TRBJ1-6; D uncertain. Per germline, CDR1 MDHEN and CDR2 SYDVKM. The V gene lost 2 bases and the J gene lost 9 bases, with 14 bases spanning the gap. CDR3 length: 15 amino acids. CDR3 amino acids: CASSLSLGFSSPLHF. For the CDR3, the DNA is TGTGCCAGCAGTTTAAGTCTGGGATTCTCTTCACCCCTCCACTTT.

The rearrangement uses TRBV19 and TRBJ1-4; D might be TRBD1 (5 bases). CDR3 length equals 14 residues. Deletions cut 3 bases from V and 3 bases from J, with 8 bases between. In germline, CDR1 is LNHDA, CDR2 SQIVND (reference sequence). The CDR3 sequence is CASSISGANEKLFF. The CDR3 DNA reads TGTGCCAGTAGTATTTCGGGGGCTAATGAAAAACTGTTTTTT.

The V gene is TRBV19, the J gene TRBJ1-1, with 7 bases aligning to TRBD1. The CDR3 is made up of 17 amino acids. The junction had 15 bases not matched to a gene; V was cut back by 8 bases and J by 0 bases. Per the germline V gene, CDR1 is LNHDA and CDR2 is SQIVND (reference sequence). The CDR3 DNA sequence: TGTGCCAGTCGCCGGGACAGAGCTACATCGATGAACACTGAAGCTTTCTTT. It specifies CASRRDRATSMNTEAFF.

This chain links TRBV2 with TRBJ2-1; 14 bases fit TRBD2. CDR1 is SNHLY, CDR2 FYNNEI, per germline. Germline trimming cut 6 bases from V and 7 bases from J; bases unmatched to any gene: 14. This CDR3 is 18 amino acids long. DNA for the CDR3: TGTGCCAGCAGACGTATACTCGGGACTAGCGGGGGAAGTAATGAGCAGTTCTTC. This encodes CASRRILGTSGGSNEQFF.

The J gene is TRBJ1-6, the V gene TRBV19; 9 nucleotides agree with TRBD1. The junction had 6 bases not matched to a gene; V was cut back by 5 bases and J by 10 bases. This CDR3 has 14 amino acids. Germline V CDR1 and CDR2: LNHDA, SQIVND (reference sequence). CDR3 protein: CASSLDRGGSPLHF. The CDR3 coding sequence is TGTGCCAGTAGTCTGGACAGGGGAGGGTCACCCCTCCACTTT.

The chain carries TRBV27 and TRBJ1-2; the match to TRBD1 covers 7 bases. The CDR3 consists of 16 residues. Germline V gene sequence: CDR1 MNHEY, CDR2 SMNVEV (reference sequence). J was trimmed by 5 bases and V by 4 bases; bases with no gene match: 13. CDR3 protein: CASSSRQGVTGYGYTF. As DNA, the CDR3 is TGTGCCAGCAGTTCCCGACAGGGAGTGACGGGGTATGGCTACACCTTC.

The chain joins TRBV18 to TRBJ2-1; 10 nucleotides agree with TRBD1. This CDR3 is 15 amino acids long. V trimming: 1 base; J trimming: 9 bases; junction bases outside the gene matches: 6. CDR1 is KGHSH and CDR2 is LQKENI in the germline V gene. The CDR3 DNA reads TGTGCCAGCTCACCACGTCCCGGGACAGGGGTTGAGCAGTTCTTC. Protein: CASSPRPGTGVEQFF.

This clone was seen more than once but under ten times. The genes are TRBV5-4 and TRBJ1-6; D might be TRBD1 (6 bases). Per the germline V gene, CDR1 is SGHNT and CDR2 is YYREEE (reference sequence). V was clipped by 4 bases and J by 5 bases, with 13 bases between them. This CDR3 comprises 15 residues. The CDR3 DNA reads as TGTGCCAGCAGCCAGCCGGGACAAGATAATTCACCCCTCCACTTT. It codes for CASSQPGQDNSPLHF.

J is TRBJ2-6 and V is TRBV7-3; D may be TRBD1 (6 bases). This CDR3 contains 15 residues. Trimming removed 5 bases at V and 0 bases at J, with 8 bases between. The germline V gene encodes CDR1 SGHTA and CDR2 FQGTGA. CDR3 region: CASSLDSSGANVLTF. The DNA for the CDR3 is TGTGCCAGCAGCCTGGACAGCTCTGGGGCCAACGTCCTGACTTTC.

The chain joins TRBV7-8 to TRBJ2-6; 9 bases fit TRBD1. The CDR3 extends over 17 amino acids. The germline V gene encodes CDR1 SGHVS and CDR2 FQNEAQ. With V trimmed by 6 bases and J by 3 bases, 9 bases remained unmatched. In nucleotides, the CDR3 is TGTGCCAGCAGTGCCGGGACAGGGATGGGTGGGGCCAACGTCCTGACTTTC. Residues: CASSAGTGMGGANVLTF.

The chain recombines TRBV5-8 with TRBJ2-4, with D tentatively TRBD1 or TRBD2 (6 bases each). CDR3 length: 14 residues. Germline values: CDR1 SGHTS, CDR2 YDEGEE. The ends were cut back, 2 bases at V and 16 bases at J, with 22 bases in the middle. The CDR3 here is CASSLLTTGGVGYF. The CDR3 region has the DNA TGTGCCAGCAGCTTACTCACGACAGGAGGGGTGGGTTACTTC.

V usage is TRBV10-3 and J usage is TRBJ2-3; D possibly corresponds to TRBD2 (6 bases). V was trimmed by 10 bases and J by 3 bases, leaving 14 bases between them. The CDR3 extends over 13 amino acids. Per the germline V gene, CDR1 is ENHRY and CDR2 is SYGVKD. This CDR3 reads CATVGGRTDTQYF. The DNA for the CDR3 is TGTGCCACCGTGGGGGGTAGGACAGATACGCAGTATTTT.

The CDR3 here is CASKVGDFSYEQYF. The CDR3, as DNA: TGTGCCAGTAAGGTAGGGGATTTTTCCTACGAGCAGTACTTC. V gene TRBV11-3 combines with J gene TRBJ2-7; D might be TRBD1 (5 bases). V was cut by 9 bases and J by 1 base, with 16 bases left in between. Germline V lookup: CDR1 SGHNT, CDR2 YENEEA. The CDR3 extends over 14 amino acids. Supplemented by reference TRBV11-3 and TRBJ2-7, the full variable domain reads EAGVVQSPRYKIIEKKQPVAFWCNPISGHNTLYWYLQNLGQGPELLIRYENEEAVDDSQLPKDRFSAERLKGVDSTLKIQPAELGDSAVYLCASKVGDFSYEQYFGPGTRLTVT.

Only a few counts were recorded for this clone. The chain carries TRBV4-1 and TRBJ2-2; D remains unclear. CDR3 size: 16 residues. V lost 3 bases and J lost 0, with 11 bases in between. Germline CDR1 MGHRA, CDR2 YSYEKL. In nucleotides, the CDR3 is TGCGCCAGCAGCCATCTAATGAGGACGAACACCGGGGAGCTGTTTTTT. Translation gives CASSHLMRTNTGELFF.

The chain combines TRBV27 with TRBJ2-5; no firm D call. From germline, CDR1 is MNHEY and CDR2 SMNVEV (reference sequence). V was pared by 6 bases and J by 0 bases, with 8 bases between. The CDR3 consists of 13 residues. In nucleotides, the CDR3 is TGTGCCAGCAGCAGTTTTGACCAAGAGACCCAGTACTTC. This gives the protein CASSSFDQETQYF.

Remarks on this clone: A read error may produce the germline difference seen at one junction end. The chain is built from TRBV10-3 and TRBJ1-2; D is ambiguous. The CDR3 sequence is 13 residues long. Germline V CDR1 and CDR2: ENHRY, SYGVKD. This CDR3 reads CASSYSSTYGYTF. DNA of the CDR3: TGTGCCAGCAGTTACTCGTCGACCTATGGCTACACCTTC.

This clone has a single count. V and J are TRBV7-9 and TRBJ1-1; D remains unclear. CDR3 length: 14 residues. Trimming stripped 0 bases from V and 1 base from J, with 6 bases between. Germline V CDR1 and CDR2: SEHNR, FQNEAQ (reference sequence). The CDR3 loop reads CASSLARRNTEAFF. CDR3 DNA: TGTGCCAGCAGCTTAGCGCGGAGGAACACTGAAGCTTTCTTT.

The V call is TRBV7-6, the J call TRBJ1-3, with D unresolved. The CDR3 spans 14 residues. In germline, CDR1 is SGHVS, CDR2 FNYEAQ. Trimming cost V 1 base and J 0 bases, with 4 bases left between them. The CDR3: CASSLDHSGNTIYF. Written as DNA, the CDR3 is TGTGCCAGCAGCTTAGACCACTCTGGAAACACCATATATTTT.